These 32 T cell receptor beta chains were sequenced from one sample in a study of cytomegalovirus exposure and HLA in healthy donors. The method was immunoSEQ multiplex PCR; TCRdb's version includes in-frame clones alone and lacks a portion of them. The data hold 130,000 to 150,000 clones, with approximately 86% observed a single time. The sample was PBMCs. Receptor source: a woman younger than 30 in good health and CMV-seropositive.

The CDR3 sequence is CASSITGTGNEQFF. DNA of the CDR3: TGTGCCAGCAGTATCACAGGGACAGGCAATGAGCAGTTCTTC. This chain uses TRBV28 with TRBJ2-1; 8 bases agree with TRBD1. Germline CDR1 is MDHEN and CDR2 is SYDVKM. The CDR3 covers 14 residues. Unmatched junction bases numbered 6, after V lost 5 bases and J lost 6 bases.

This rearrangement joins TRBV13 to TRBJ1-1; D unclear. The CDR3 extends over 14 amino acids. CDR1 and CDR2 from the germline V gene are PRHDT and FYEKMQ (reference sequence). The V and J ends lost 3 bases and 1 base respectively, with 9 bases between them. This chain's CDR3 is CASSLGRRNTEAFF. In nucleotides, the CDR3 is TGTGCCAGCAGCTTGGGCCGGCGGAACACTGAAGCTTTCTTT.

This clone appeared once. This rearrangement joins TRBV28 to TRBJ1-1, with 9 bases aligning to TRBD1. The germline V gene has CDR1 MDHEN and CDR2 SYDVKM. J gave up 1 base and V 7 bases, and 13 bases lay outside the gene matches. The CDR3 length is 17 residues. Here the CDR3 DNA reads TGTGCCAGCACCCCATACAGGGGGCGCCCGGCGAACACTGAAGCTTTCTTT. It codes for CASTPYRGRPANTEAFF.

The CDR3 DNA sequence: TGCGCCAGCAGCCCCCACGCGGCGGTGAGCTACAATGAGCAGTTCTTC. This sequence encodes CASSPHAAVSYNEQFF. The chain recombines TRBV4-3 with TRBJ2-1; no firm D call. Trimming pared 4 bases from V and 3 bases from J, leaving 16 bases between. Germline V lookup: CDR1 LGHNA, CDR2 YSLEER. The CDR3 has 16 residues.

The chain joins TRBV7-9 to TRBJ2-7, with 11 positions matching TRBD1. The CDR3 has 14 residues. The junction had 4 bases not matched to a gene; V was cut back by 3 bases and J by 6 bases. Germline lookup yields CDR1 SEHNR and CDR2 FQNEAQ (reference sequence). The CDR3 is CASSFWDRGVEQYF. In nucleotides, the CDR3 is TGTGCCAGCAGCTTTTGGGACAGGGGGGTCGAGCAGTACTTC.

The chain couples TRBV7-9 to TRBJ2-1; perhaps TRBD1 as D (6 bases). CDR1 is SEHNR, CDR2 FQNEAQ, per germline (reference sequence). This CDR3 is built from 15 residues. V lost 2 bases and J lost 9, with 17 bases in between. The CDR3 DNA is TGTGCCAGCAGCTTAAAGGGCGGAACAGGGACTGAGCAGTTCTTC. It yields the protein CASSLKGGTGTEQFF.

V is TRBV4-2 and J is TRBJ2-3; 8 bases are a match to TRBD2. The CDR3 runs to 18 residues. With 0 bases clipped from V and 2 bases from J, the junction kept 10 bases outside the gene matches. CDR1 is LGHNA and CDR2 is YNFKEQ in the germline V gene. CDR3 DNA: TGTGCCAGCAGCCAAGATCCACCGGGGCGGGGGGTCACAGATACGCAGTATTTT. Translated: CASSQDPPGRGVTDTQYF.

The V and J genes are TRBV5-1 and TRBJ2-1, with D uncertain. The CDR3 consists of 15 residues. Trimming removed 0 bases from V and 4 bases from J, with 11 bases in between. Germline V gene sequence: CDR1 SGHRS, CDR2 YFSETQ. CDR3 protein: CASSLDGSDYNEQFF. Here the CDR3 DNA reads TGCGCCAGCAGCTTGGATGGCAGTGATTACAATGAGCAGTTCTTC.

The gene calls are TRBV29-1 and TRBJ2-5, with 8 bases that match TRBD2. The trim removed 2 bases at V and 3 bases at J, leaving 11 bases unmatched. Germline V gene data show CDR1 as SQVTM and CDR2 as ANQGSEA. The CDR3 is 16 amino acids. The CDR3 nucleotides are TGCAGCGTTGAATCCCCCACGGCGGGGGGAAAAGAGACCCAGTACTTC. This encodes CSVESPTAGGKETQYF.

CDR3 residues: CASSLRGRLYSGNTIYF. The CDR3 region has the DNA TGTGCCAGCAGCTTAAGGGGTCGACTGTACTCTGGAAACACCATATATTTT. The chain recombines TRBV5-6 with TRBJ1-3; TRBD1 is a possible D gene (5 bases). The CDR3 has 17 residues. V shed 2 bases and J shed 0 bases, with 15 bases lying between them. CDR1 SGHDT and CDR2 YYEEEE come from the germline V gene. Variable domain in full (rest from reference TRBV5-6 and TRBJ1-3): DAGVTQSPTHLIKTRGQQVTLRCSPKSGHDTVSWYQQALGQGPQFIFQYYEEEERQRGNFPDRFSGHQFPNYSSELNVNALLLGDSALYLCASSLRGRLYSGNTIYFGEGSWLTVV.

The rearrangement uses TRBV7-3 and TRBJ2-5; maybe TRBD2 (6 bases). Germline values: CDR1 SGHTA, CDR2 FQGTGA. Trimming cost V 4 bases and J 4 bases, with 10 bases left between them. The CDR3 is 13 residues long. CDR3 protein: CASSSSGLETQYF. The CDR3, as DNA: TGTGCCAGCAGCTCCAGCGGGTTAGAGACCCAGTACTTC.

The chain has TRBV28 and TRBJ1-3; 9 positions match TRBD1. CDR1 is MDHEN, CDR2 SYDVKM, per germline. CDR3 length: 16 residues. J lost 3 bases, V lost 4 bases, and 7 bases had no gene match. The CDR3 loop is CASSYGQGLGGNTIYF. As DNA, the CDR3 is TGTGCCAGCAGTTACGGACAGGGGTTAGGTGGAAACACCATATATTTT.

This clone was seen only a few times. The V and J genes are TRBV2 and TRBJ2-7, with D possibly matching TRBD2 (5 bases). Trimming stripped 3 bases from V and 3 bases from J, with 9 bases between. Germline V gene sequence: CDR1 SNHLY, CDR2 FYNNEI. This CDR3 has 13 residues. The DNA of the CDR3 is TGTGCCAGCAGTGAGGGGAGACGCTACGAGCAGTACTTC. Its protein product is CASSEGRRYEQYF.

The chain uses TRBV5-1 and TRBJ2-7, with D tentatively TRBD1 (5 bases). V lost 0 bases and J 3 bases, leaving 7 bases between the germline ends. The CDR3 consists of 13 residues. Germline lookup yields CDR1 SGHRS and CDR2 YFSETQ. The CDR3 DNA follows: TGCGCCAGCAGCTTGGGACAGTTCTACGAGCAGTACTTC. This encodes CASSLGQFYEQYF.

With respect to this clone: An end of the junction differs from the germline gene, which may be a read error. CDR3 amino acids: CASSPSTWDSYKQYF. CDR3 nucleotide sequence: TGTGCCAGCAGCCCATCCACGTGGGACAGCTACAAGCAGTACTTC. The gene calls are TRBV9 and TRBJ2-7, with 7 bases identical to TRBD1. The CDR3 covers 15 residues. Germline CDR1 is SGDLS and CDR2 is YYNGEE.

This clone was seen just once. V usage is TRBV4-3 and J usage is TRBJ2-3; tentative D call: TRBD2 (7 bases). The CDR3 spans 18 residues. V was cut by 0 bases and J by 2 bases, with 18 bases left in between. The germline CDR1 and CDR2 sequences are LGHNA and YSLEER. The CDR3 protein is CASSQDRAGAVNTDTQYF. The CDR3 region has the DNA TGCGCCAGCAGCCAAGATAGGGCGGGGGCAGTAAACACAGATACGCAGTATTTT.

The chain joins TRBV18 to TRBJ2-7; D is unclear. The germline V and J ends were trimmed by 2 bases and 3 bases, with 17 bases remaining between them. This CDR3 comprises 16 residues. Looked up from germline, CDR1 is KGHSH and CDR2 is LQKENI. This CDR3 reads CASSPSRARLYYEQYF. CDR3 nucleotides: TGTGCCAGCTCACCAAGTCGCGCTCGACTGTACTACGAGCAGTACTTC.

This chain connects TRBV6-1 to TRBJ1-3; a possible D gene is TRBD1 (5 bases). This CDR3 has 14 residues. Looked up from germline, CDR1 is MNHNS and CDR2 is SASEGT. V was pared by 8 bases and J by 4 bases, with 15 bases between. For the CDR3, the DNA is TGTGCCAGCGCCCGGGGGATTGCCGGAAACACCATATATTTT. This sequence encodes CASARGIAGNTIYF.

The chain recombines TRBV11-2 with TRBJ1-2, with 7 bases fitting TRBD1. J lost 4 bases, V lost 5 bases, and 10 bases had no gene match. This CDR3 has 15 residues. Germline V gene data show CDR1 as SGHAT and CDR2 as FQNNGV. CDR3 nucleotide sequence: TGTGCCAGCAGCCGCGGGACAGATATTACCTATGGCTACACCTTC. Encoded protein: CASSRGTDITYGYTF.

The chain links TRBV6-5 to TRBJ2-7; TRBD1 agrees at 7 bases. The germline gives CDR1 MNHEY, CDR2 SVGAGI. V lost 10 bases, J lost 3 bases, and 9 bases stayed unmatched. CDR3 length: 13 amino acids. The CDR3 loop is CATLGQPDYEQYF. CDR3 in DNA: TGTGCCACCCTGGGACAGCCAGACTACGAGCAGTACTTC.

The chain uses TRBV7-9 and TRBJ2-7; 12 bases line up with TRBD2. There are 15 residues in the CDR3. V lost 4 bases to trimming and J lost 4 bases; unmatched junction nucleotides: 5. The germline V gene encodes CDR1 SEHNR and CDR2 FQNEAQ (reference sequence). The CDR3 loop is CASSWTSGEKYEQYF. The CDR3 DNA follows: TGTGCCAGCAGCTGGACTAGCGGGGAGAAATACGAGCAGTACTTC.

The genes are TRBV11-2 and TRBJ2-2; 9 bases are a match to TRBD2. V lost 3 bases, J lost 5 bases, and 4 bases stayed unmatched. Germline V gene sequence: CDR1 SGHAT, CDR2 FQNNGV. The CDR3 has 15 amino acids. The CDR3 reads CASSFSGGATGELFF. DNA for the CDR3: TGTGCCAGCAGCTTTAGCGGGGGAGCTACCGGGGAGCTGTTTTTT. Complete variable domain (other parts from reference TRBV11-2 and TRBJ2-2): EAGVAQSPRYKIIEKRQSVAFWCNPISGHATLYWYQQILGQGPKLLIQFQNNGVVDDSQLPKDRFSAERLKGVDSTLKIQPAKLEDSAVYLCASSFSGGATGELFFGEGSRLTVL.

J is TRBJ2-6 and V is TRBV30; a possible D gene is TRBD1 (5 bases). This CDR3 comprises 14 residues. V lost 6 bases and J lost 0, with 9 bases in between. Germline loops: CDR1 GTSNPN, CDR2 SVGIG (reference sequence). The CDR3 protein is CACQTGSGANVLTF. CDR3 bases: TGTGCCTGCCAAACAGGCTCTGGGGCCAACGTCCTGACTTTC.

The chain employs TRBV11-2 and TRBJ2-1, with D hard to call. This CDR3 comprises 12 residues. Per germline, CDR1 SGHAT and CDR2 FQNNGV. V was cut by 2 bases and J by 7 bases, with 6 bases left in between. CDR3 sequence reads: CASSLRRNEQFF. In DNA, the CDR3 is TGTGCCAGCAGCTTACGCCGGAATGAGCAGTTCTTC.

This chain connects TRBV28 to TRBJ2-7; D may be TRBD2 (6 bases). CDR3 size: 16 residues. CDR1 is MDHEN, CDR2 SYDVKM, per germline. The V end was cut by 6 bases, the J end by 3 bases, with 21 bases between. CDR3 loop: CASRFTGGAGRYEQYF. The CDR3, as DNA: TGTGCCAGCAGATTTACCGGAGGGGCGGGACGCTACGAGCAGTACTTC.

The gene calls are TRBV6-5 and TRBJ2-2, with no clear D. Trimming pared 4 bases from V and 0 bases from J, leaving 9 bases between. This CDR3 region has 15 residues. Per the germline V gene, CDR1 is MNHEY and CDR2 is SVGAGI. Written as DNA, the CDR3 is TGTGCCAGCAGTTCAGGAAGGCCGAACACCGGGGAGCTGTTTTTT. Residues: CASSSGRPNTGELFF.

The gene calls are TRBV7-6 and TRBJ2-7, with 12 bases lining up with TRBD2. Looked up from germline, CDR1 is SGHVS and CDR2 is FNYEAQ. V dropped 0 bases and J dropped 3; count of bases not matched to a gene: 0. The CDR3 has 15 amino acids. CDR3 sequence reads: CASSLATSGGYEQYF. The CDR3 coding sequence is TGTGCCAGCAGCTTAGCGACTAGCGGGGGCTACGAGCAGTACTTC.

The chain is built from TRBV29-1 and TRBJ1-1; 7 bases line up with TRBD1. The CDR3 is 14 residues long. V lost 4 bases and J lost 0; bases outside the gene matches: 5. Germline V gives CDR1 SQVTM, CDR2 ANQGSEA. In DNA form, the CDR3 reads TGCAGCGTTGTGGGACAGCGCTTGAACACTGAAGCTTTCTTT. It is translated as CSVVGQRLNTEAFF.

The chain combines TRBV13 with TRBJ2-7; D may be TRBD2 (6 bases). CDR1 and CDR2 from the germline V gene are PRHDT and FYEKMQ (reference sequence). Trimming stripped 0 bases from V and 0 bases from J, with 6 bases between. There are 14 residues in the CDR3. CDR3 nucleotides: TGTGCCAGCAGCTTAGGCGGGAGCTCCTACGAGCAGTACTTC. Translating it yields CASSLGGSSYEQYF.

This chain joins TRBV28 and TRBJ2-7; 9 nucleotides match TRBD2. Germline loops: CDR1 MDHEN, CDR2 SYDVKM. The junction had 4 bases not matched to a gene; V was cut back by 6 bases and J by 4 bases. The CDR3 spans 13 residues. The CDR3, as DNA: TGTGCCAGCAGCCCGAGCGGGAGGTACGAGCAGTACTTC. Protein sequence: CASSPSGRYEQYF.

The chain employs TRBV28 and TRBJ1-2, with 9 bases aligning to TRBD1. After removal of 2 bases from V and 6 bases from J, the junction contained 4 bases not matched to a gene. The CDR3 spans 14 residues. CDR1 is MDHEN and CDR2 is SYDVKM in the germline V gene. The CDR3 loop reads CASSLIGQGNGYTF. CDR3 bases: TGTGCCAGCAGTTTAATCGGACAGGGGAATGGCTACACCTTC.

The rearrangement joins TRBV5-4 to TRBJ2-5, with 11 bases matching TRBD2. Germline lookup yields CDR1 SGHNT and CDR2 YYREEE (reference sequence). The ends lost 2 bases at V and 5 bases at J; junction bases unmatched: 2. The CDR3 loop spans 14 amino acids. CDR3 residues: CASSLLAGVETQYF. The CDR3 region has the DNA TGTGCCAGCAGCTTACTAGCGGGAGTGGAGACCCAGTACTTC. The variable domain in full, with the rest retrieved from reference TRBV5-4 and TRBJ2-5, is ETGVTQSPTHLIKTRGQQVTLRCSSQSGHNTVSWYQQALGQGPQFIFQYYREEENGRGNFPPRFSGLQFPNYSSELNVNALELDDSALYLCASSLLAGVETQYFGPGTRLLVL.